This entry describes one TCR beta chain. Profiled with immunoSEQ multiplex PCR; TCRdb holds only in-frame clones, not every one. The data contain about 190,000 clones, nearly 90% of them seen just once; the ten biggest clones take up about 0.58%. The data derive from a study of blood T cell repertoires in COVID-19. The germline V gene encodes CDR1 SEHNR and CDR2 FQNEAQ (reference sequence). Trimming took off 1 base at V and 2 bases at J, with 10 bases between the two ends. This CDR3 region has 15 residues. This chain uses TRBV7-9 with TRBJ2-3; D perhaps matches TRBD2 (5 bases). The sample taken for sequencing was peripheral blood. The receptor comes from a man in his fifties with acute or convalescent COVID-19. In DNA form, the CDR3 reads TGTGCCAGCAGCTTAGTCGGAGGAATCACAGATACGCAGTATTTT. This codes for CASSLVGGITDTQYF.